A single sample is the source of the 28 T cell receptor beta chains below, sequenced in a study of OX40 agonist ivuxolimab in advanced cancers. Library generation was performed with the immunoSEQ multiplex PCR assay. TCRdb took this table from immuneACCESS and kept in-frame rearrangements with V and J called. Such tables lack part of the clones; where checked against another copy, unresolved V genes explain under half of the gap, and the rest is unexplained. The sample yields some 43,000 clones; about 89% were counted once. The ten largest clones capture 0.58% of the sample. Sequences were derived from CD4+ or CD8+ T cells sorted from blood, sampled in a trial of the OX40 agonist ivuxolimab. These TCRs come from an adult with an advanced solid tumor such as melanoma, head and neck, liver or kidney cancer.

This clone was seen a single time. The chain recombines TRBV6-6 with TRBJ2-7; a weak D match, TRBD1 (6 bases). The CDR3 runs 11 residues. V lost 7 bases to trimming and J lost 11 bases, with 15 bases between them. Germline lookup yields CDR1 MNHNY and CDR2 SVGAGI (reference sequence). CDR3 sequence reads: CASKGSGQKYF. CDR3 bases: TGTGCCAGCAAAGGAAGCGGACAGAAGTACTTC.

This clone appeared a single time. The rearrangement links TRBV7-2 to TRBJ2-1; TRBD1 matches 8 bases. This CDR3 has 15 amino acids. After removal of 4 bases from V and 6 bases from J, the junction contained 8 bases not matched to a gene. Germline values: CDR1 SGHTA, CDR2 FQGNSA. In DNA, the CDR3 is TGTGCCAGCAGCTCTACAGGGGGAAGGGCCAATGAGCAGTTCTTC. Its translation is CASSSTGGRANEQFF.

The gene calls are TRBV5-4 and TRBJ2-3, with 7 bases aligning to TRBD1. The junction had 8 bases not matched to a gene; V was cut back by 4 bases and J by 0 bases. This CDR3 comprises 16 residues. Germline CDR1 SGHNT, CDR2 YYREEE (reference sequence). The CDR3 bases are TGTGCCAGCAGCCCGGACCGGGACAGAAGCACAGATACGCAGTATTTT. It specifies CASSPDRDRSTDTQYF.

This chain connects TRBV28 to TRBJ2-5; no firm D call. Germline assignment: CDR1 MDHEN and CDR2 SYDVKM. V was shortened by 6 bases and J by 0 bases, with 14 bases between the two germline ends. The CDR3 extends over 15 amino acids. CDR3 sequence (DNA): TGTGCCAGCAGCCCAATTAGCAGGTACCAAGAGACCCAGTACTTC. Amino acid sequence: CASSPISRYQETQYF.

The chain uses TRBV7-9 and TRBJ1-3, with D maybe TRBD1 (5 bases). Trimming removed 5 bases at V and 0 bases at J, with 14 bases between. CDR3 size: 16 residues. Germline values: CDR1 SEHNR, CDR2 FQNEAQ (reference sequence). CDR3 DNA: TGTGCCAGCAGCCGGCGGGGCTCCAGCTCTGGAAACACCATATATTTT. Translation: CASSRRGSSSGNTIYF.

The chain has TRBV19 and TRBJ2-3; 9 positions agree with TRBD2. The CDR3 is 18 residues long. CDR1 is LNHDA and CDR2 is SQIVND in the germline V gene (reference sequence). The J segment lost 4 bases and the V segment lost 5 bases, leaving 16 bases of the junction unmatched. CDR3 nucleotide sequence: TGTGCCAGTAGTCGAAAATCCGGGACTAGCCTAAAGTCAGATACGCAGTATTTT. This gives the protein CASSRKSGTSLKSDTQYF.

The chain links TRBV11-3 to TRBJ1-1; D unresolved. CDR1 SGHNT and CDR2 YENEEA come from the germline V gene. The CDR3 has 15 residues. Between the trimmed V and J ends, which lost 2 bases and 5 bases, there was a span of 15 bases. This CDR3 is CASSLQRMVRTEAFF. In DNA form, the CDR3 reads TGTGCCAGCAGCTTACAGAGGATGGTACGGACTGAAGCTTTCTTT.

This chain uses TRBV5-6 with TRBJ2-1; D is undetermined. In germline, CDR1 is SGHDT, CDR2 YYEEEE. V lost 5 bases to trimming and J lost 8 bases, with 11 bases between them. The CDR3 runs to 12 residues. CDR3 sequence reads: CASRLFGYEQFF. The DNA of the CDR3 is TGTGCCAGCAGACTATTCGGCTATGAGCAGTTCTTC.

The rearrangement uses TRBV7-2 and TRBJ1-1; no definite D call. The CDR3 consists of 14 residues. Trimming removed 5 bases at V and 4 bases at J, with 14 bases between. Germline V gene data show CDR1 as SGHTA and CDR2 as FQGNSA. The CDR3 loop reads CASSPPGGFTEAFF. Here the CDR3 DNA reads TGTGCCAGCAGCCCCCCGGGAGGTTTCACTGAAGCTTTCTTT.

This chain joins TRBV2 and TRBJ2-4; D is unresolved. V lost 2 bases, J lost 0 bases, and 11 bases lay in between. Germline lookup yields CDR1 SNHLY and CDR2 FYNNEI. This CDR3 has 16 residues. The chain's CDR3 is CASSEFGILAKNIQYF. CDR3 nucleotides: TGTGCCAGCAGTGAATTCGGAATCCTAGCCAAAAACATTCAGTACTTC.

V gene TRBV6-5 combines with J gene TRBJ2-3, with D uncertain. V lost 2 bases to trimming and J lost 7 bases, with 13 bases between them. The CDR3 has 14 residues. CDR1 and CDR2 (germline): MNHEY, SVGAGI. Here the CDR3 DNA reads TGTGCCAGCAGTTACGCTCCCAGGATACATACGCAGTATTTT. Its protein product is CASSYAPRIHTQYF.

The V gene is TRBV9, the J gene TRBJ1-1; TRBD1 agrees at 7 bases. Germline V gene sequence: CDR1 SGDLS, CDR2 YYNGEE. With 3 bases clipped from V and 2 bases from J, the junction kept 7 bases outside the gene matches. The CDR3 consists of 15 residues. The DNA for the CDR3 is TGTGCCAGCAGCGCCTCGACAGGGTTCAACACTGAAGCTTTCTTT. Translated: CASSASTGFNTEAFF.

This clone was seen only once. The genes are TRBV9 and TRBJ1-4, with a tentative D call TRBD1 (6 bases). Germline V gene data show CDR1 as SGDLS and CDR2 as YYNGEE. The CDR3 has 15 amino acids. V lost 0 bases, J lost 5 bases, and 11 bases lay in between. Written as DNA, the CDR3 is TGTGCCAGCAGCGTAGGTGGGCAGGGGAATGAAAAACTGTTTTTT. The encoded protein is CASSVGGQGNEKLFF.

This clone showed up just once. CDR3 sequence: CASSGRSGTDNQPQHF. The CDR3 nucleotides read TGTGCCAGCAGTGGACGATCCGGGACTGACAATCAGCCCCAGCATTTT. The chain couples TRBV6-6 to TRBJ1-5; a weak D match, TRBD1 (5 bases). The ends were cut back, 5 bases at V and 3 bases at J, with 17 bases in the middle. CDR3 length equals 16 residues. Germline lookup yields CDR1 MNHNY and CDR2 SVGAGI (reference sequence).

The chain combines TRBV6-5 with TRBJ1-2; D not resolved. The length of the CDR3 is 16 residues. Germline V gene data show CDR1 as MNHEY and CDR2 as SVGAGI. With 0 bases removed from V and 4 bases from J, the gap between germline ends came to 15 bases. In nucleotides, the CDR3 is TGTGCCAGCAGTTACTCGAGGACCGGCGGAGGCTATGGCTACACCTTC. Encoded protein: CASSYSRTGGGYGYTF.

In nucleotides, the CDR3 is TGTGCCAGCAGCGTAGGTTCCCAGAGCTCTGGGGCCAACGTCCTGACTTTC. Residues: CASSVGSQSSGANVLTF. The rearrangement uses TRBV9 and TRBJ2-6; the D is unclear. CDR1 and CDR2 from the germline V gene are SGDLS and YYNGEE. The V and J ends lost 0 bases and 0 bases respectively, with 10 bases between them. This CDR3 comprises 17 residues.

This chain links TRBV5-4 with TRBJ1-4, with 10 bases lining up with TRBD1. V was pared by 7 bases and J by 1 base, with 7 bases of the junction left unmatched. This CDR3 contains 16 residues. The germline V gene has CDR1 SGHNT and CDR2 YYREEE (reference sequence). CDR3 region: CASFDRGRGTNEKLFF. As DNA, the CDR3 is TGTGCCAGCTTCGACAGGGGGCGGGGAACTAATGAAAAACTGTTTTTT.

The chain links TRBV10-3 to TRBJ1-1, with D hard to call. V gave up 4 bases and J gave up 6 bases, with 15 bases separating them. This CDR3 spans 14 amino acids. Germline CDR1 is ENHRY and CDR2 is SYGVKD. The CDR3 DNA reads TGTGCCATCAGTGCCCAAGAGCGGGAGTCTGAAGCTTTCTTT. It translates to CAISAQERESEAFF.

The chain carries TRBV5-6 and TRBJ1-2; 7 positions agree with TRBD1. J gave up 3 bases and V 4 bases, and 12 bases lay outside the gene matches. The CDR3 sequence is 16 residues long. The germline V gene has CDR1 SGHDT and CDR2 YYEEEE. The CDR3 protein is CASSPPTGTLHYGYTF. DNA of the CDR3: TGTGCCAGCAGCCCGCCGACAGGGACCCTCCACTATGGCTACACCTTC.

The chain employs TRBV7-2 and TRBJ1-2; 11 positions agree with TRBD1. This CDR3 has 17 residues. Germline values: CDR1 SGHTA, CDR2 FQGNSA. V shed 0 bases and J 4 bases; nucleotides not matched to a gene: 7. DNA of the CDR3: TGTGCCAGCAGCTTAGCGACCCTCGGGACAGGGGGCTATGGCTACACCTTC. It is translated as CASSLATLGTGGYGYTF.

This sequence joins TRBV4-1 and TRBJ1-3; no firm D call. Trimming removed 1 base from V and 1 base from J, with 2 bases in between. CDR3 length: 13 residues. The germline V gene encodes CDR1 MGHRA and CDR2 YSYEKL. The CDR3 nucleotides are TGCGCCAGCAGCCAAGTGTCTGGAAACACCATATATTTT. Translating gives CASSQVSGNTIYF.

The chain carries TRBV6-6 and TRBJ2-1; 12 nucleotides match TRBD2. There are 15 residues in the CDR3. Germline V gene sequence: CDR1 MNHNY, CDR2 SVGAGI (reference sequence). Trimming cost V 5 bases and J 6 bases; bases outside gene matches: 5. In DNA form, the CDR3 reads TGTGCCAGCAGTGGTACTAGCGGGGGGCGCAATGAGCAGTTCTTC. Translated: CASSGTSGGRNEQFF.

The gene calls are TRBV4-3 and TRBJ2-3; D may correspond to TRBD1 or TRBD2 (5 bases each). The V end was cut by 1 base, the J end by 2 bases, with 7 bases between. The CDR3 is made up of 14 amino acids. CDR1 is LGHNA and CDR2 is YSLEER in the germline V gene. The CDR3 region is CASSQGGNTDTQYF. The CDR3 region has the DNA TGCGCCAGCAGCCAAGGGGGGAACACAGATACGCAGTATTTT.

V usage is TRBV6-1 and J usage is TRBJ1-5, with TRBD1 identical over 8 bases. Per the germline V gene, CDR1 is MNHNS and CDR2 is SASEGT. Trimming at V came to 2 bases and at J to 2 bases, leaving 2 bases not matched to a gene. The CDR3 is 15 amino acids. The CDR3 DNA sequence: TGTGCCAGCAGTGAACAGGGGGCACGCAATCAGCCCCAGCATTTT. Translation: CASSEQGARNQPQHF.

The chain links TRBV20-1 to TRBJ2-3; D gene uncertain. Trimming removed 7 bases at V and 9 bases at J, with 14 bases between. The CDR3 sequence is 11 residues long. Per the germline V gene, CDR1 is DFQATT and CDR2 is SNEGSKA (reference sequence). CDR3 nucleotides: TGCAGTGGCACAGAGATTCGCACGCAGTATTTT. Translating it yields CSGTEIRTQYF.

The V call is TRBV5-1, the J call TRBJ2-3; perhaps TRBD1 as D (6 bases). The CDR3 spans 16 residues. V lost 0 bases and J 4 bases, leaving 15 bases between the germline ends. Germline CDR1 reads SGHRS; CDR2 reads YFSETQ. CDR3 bases: TGCGCCAGCAGCTTGGCAGGGGATTATCTGCCAGATACGCAGTATTTT. Amino acids: CASSLAGDYLPDTQYF.

The chain links TRBV6-5 to TRBJ1-2; D gene uncertain. Germline CDR1 reads MNHEY; CDR2 reads SVGAGI. The CDR3 is 13 amino acids. The V gene lost 5 bases and the J gene lost 4 bases, with 11 bases spanning the gap. The CDR3 DNA follows: TGTGCCAGCAGTCAGAGCCCAGTCTATGGCTACACCTTC. Amino acid sequence: CASSQSPVYGYTF.

The chain combines TRBV6-6 with TRBJ1-2; no firm D call. Germline CDR1 and CDR2: MNHNY and SVGAGI (reference sequence). The ends were cut back, 2 bases at V and 3 bases at J, with 7 bases in the middle. This CDR3 has 13 amino acids. This chain's CDR3 is CASSYPNDYGYTF. The CDR3 DNA reads as TGTGCCAGCAGTTACCCGAACGACTATGGCTACACCTTC.